One sample yielded the 21 T cell receptor beta chains listed below, sequenced in a study of cytomegalovirus exposure and HLA in healthy donors. The PCR used 60 Vbeta and 13 Jbeta primers. TCRdb's copy holds only in-frame clones and misses some; the assay was immunoSEQ multiplex PCR. This sample has more than 150,000 clones, with roughly four fifths found just once. Material: PBMCs. Receptors originate from a man aged 35 to 55 in good health and CMV-seronegative.

This chain connects TRBV7-7 to TRBJ2-1; weak D call: TRBD2 (7 bases). V was trimmed by 1 base and J by 9 bases, leaving 10 bases between them. The germline CDR1 and CDR2 sequences are SSHAT and FNYEAQ (reference sequence). The CDR3 totals 13 residues. As DNA, the CDR3 is TGTGCCAGCAGCTTAGAGGGGGGGCGTGAGCAGTTCTTC. The encoded protein is CASSLEGGREQFF.

The V and J genes are TRBV5-4 and TRBJ2-2; D not resolved. Germline assignment: CDR1 SGHNT and CDR2 YYREEE (reference sequence). Trimming cost V 6 bases and J 4 bases, with 4 bases left between them. The CDR3 is made up of 11 amino acids. CDR3: CASTGTGELFF. CDR3 nucleotide sequence: TGTGCCAGCACCGGCACCGGGGAGCTGTTTTTT. Drawing the rest from reference TRBV5-4 and TRBJ2-2, the complete variable domain is ETGVTQSPTHLIKTRGQQVTLRCSSQSGHNTVSWYQQALGQGPQFIFQYYREEENGRGNFPPRFSGLQFPNYSSELNVNALELDDSALYLCASTGTGELFFGEGSRLTVL.

This clone is a singleton in its sample. The V call is TRBV28, the J call TRBJ2-7; 8 positions match TRBD2. The CDR3 spans 15 residues. CDR1 is MDHEN, CDR2 SYDVKM, per germline. V dropped 8 bases and J dropped 2; count of bases not matched to a gene: 11. CDR3 amino acids: CASGLAGTITYEQYF. The DNA for the CDR3 is TGTGCCAGCGGGCTAGCGGGTACCATAACCTACGAGCAGTACTTC.

This chain uses TRBV7-9 with TRBJ2-5, with D possibly TRBD2 on 6 matching bases. This CDR3 region has 14 residues. Germline V gene sequence: CDR1 SEHNR, CDR2 FQNEAQ (reference sequence). V was pared by 5 bases and J by 2 bases, with 12 bases between. The CDR3 DNA sequence: TGTGCCAGCAGCACCCGGACTACACAAGAGACCCAGTACTTC. Its protein is CASSTRTTQETQYF.

The V call is TRBV30, the J call TRBJ2-5; D perhaps matches TRBD2 (5 bases). Trimming removed 3 bases at V and 1 base at J, with 12 bases between. CDR1 is GTSNPN and CDR2 is SVGIG in the germline V gene (reference sequence). The length of the CDR3 is 14 residues. The CDR3 spells CAWRPLAFQETQYF. CDR3 bases: TGTGCCTGGAGACCTCTAGCATTCCAAGAGACCCAGTACTTC.

The chain has TRBV7-9 and TRBJ2-3, with 14 bases identical to TRBD2. Losses at the gene ends were 6 bases for V and 4 bases for J; bases not matched to a gene: 9. The CDR3 consists of 17 residues. Germline CDR1 reads SEHNR; CDR2 reads FQNEAQ (reference sequence). CDR3 sequence reads: CASRPGTSGRGSDTQYF. CDR3 coding DNA: TGTGCCAGCAGACCCGGGACTAGCGGGAGAGGTTCAGATACGCAGTATTTT.

The gene calls are TRBV6-5 and TRBJ2-7, with D perhaps TRBD1 (8 bases). The CDR3 consists of 15 residues. Deletions cut 8 bases from V and 0 bases from J, with 17 bases between. The germline gives CDR1 MNHEY, CDR2 SVGAGI. The CDR3, as DNA: TGTGCCAGCGGGGGGGACAGGTCAAGCTCCTACGAGCAGTACTTC. Protein product: CASGGDRSSSYEQYF.

The chain links TRBV27 to TRBJ2-1, with TRBD2 matching over 7 bases. The CDR3 is made up of 15 amino acids. With 4 bases clipped from V and 6 bases from J, the junction kept 9 bases outside the gene matches. Germline V gene data show CDR1 as MNHEY and CDR2 as SMNVEV (reference sequence). This CDR3 is CASSSFPLAVNEQFF. The CDR3 region has the DNA TGTGCCAGCAGTTCTTTTCCCCTAGCGGTCAATGAGCAGTTCTTC.

This chain connects TRBV6-4 to TRBJ2-7, with 8 bases identical to TRBD2. The CDR3 extends over 17 amino acids. V trimming: 1 base; J trimming: 2 bases; junction bases outside the gene matches: 10. The V gene's germline CDR1 is MRHNA and CDR2 SNTAGT. CDR3: CASSDLAGGKFTYEQYV. The DNA for the CDR3 is TGTGCCAGCAGTGACTTGGCGGGAGGAAAGTTTACCTACGAGCAGTACGTC.

The chain recombines TRBV18 with TRBJ2-1; 7 nucleotides agree with TRBD1. The trim removed 6 bases at V and 8 bases at J, leaving 16 bases unmatched. The CDR3 runs 16 residues. Germline CDR1 and CDR2: KGHSH and LQKENI. CDR3 residues: CASSRPRDSGMHEQFF. CDR3 nucleotide sequence: TGTGCCAGCTCTCGCCCTAGGGACAGCGGTATGCATGAGCAGTTCTTC.

This clone appeared once. V and J are TRBV6-6 and TRBJ1-1; a weak D match, TRBD1 (5 bases). The V end was cut by 5 bases, the J end by 1 base, with 8 bases between. This CDR3 region has 13 residues. The germline V gene encodes CDR1 MNHNY and CDR2 SVGAGI (reference sequence). This chain's CDR3 is CASSVGGNTEAFF. In nucleotides, the CDR3 is TGTGCCAGCAGTGTCGGGGGGAACACTGAAGCTTTCTTT.

J is TRBJ2-2 and V is TRBV5-1, with D maybe TRBD2 (5 bases). This CDR3 contains 17 residues. Germline CDR1 and CDR2: SGHRS and YFSETQ. The V end lost 4 bases, the J end lost 4 bases, and 20 bases lay between the germline ends. The CDR3 region is CASSPLGRGGGTGELFF. The CDR3 DNA reads as TGCGCCAGCAGCCCCTTGGGCCGGGGTGGAGGCACCGGGGAGCTGTTTTTT.

CDR3 nucleotides: TGTGCCAGCAGTTTTAACACAGCCAGCTCCTACGAGCAGTACGTC. Its protein product is CASSFNTASSYEQYV. The chain links TRBV27 to TRBJ2-7; no clear D. The CDR3 spans 15 residues. V was shortened by 3 bases and J by 0 bases, with 12 bases between the two germline ends. In germline, CDR1 is MNHEY, CDR2 SMNVEV (reference sequence).

This clone was observed a handful of times. The chain uses TRBV6-4 and TRBJ1-1, with unresolved D. With 3 bases removed from V and 6 bases from J, the gap between germline ends came to 17 bases. Germline V gene data show CDR1 as MRHNA and CDR2 as SNTAGT. The length of the CDR3 is 15 residues. As DNA, the CDR3 is TGTGCCAGCAGTGAAAACGGAGAAGGTTCCTCTGAAGCTTTCTTT. Translating it yields CASSENGEGSSEAFF.

The V gene is TRBV11-3, the J gene TRBJ2-3, with D possibly matching TRBD2 (6 bases). The CDR3 extends over 16 amino acids. In germline, CDR1 is SGHNT, CDR2 YENEEA. The V and J ends lost 3 bases and 1 base respectively, with 14 bases between them. CDR3 amino acids: CASSFNPASGTDTQYF. The CDR3 nucleotides read TGTGCCAGCAGCTTCAACCCGGCTAGCGGCACAGATACGCAGTATTTT.

The chain has TRBV7-2 and TRBJ2-7; 10 positions agree with TRBD2. The CDR3 length is 15 residues. The germline CDR1 and CDR2 sequences are SGHTA and FQGNSA. V lost 4 bases and J lost 1; bases outside the gene matches: 4. The CDR3 DNA is TGTGCCAGCAGCTCTAGCGGGAGCCTATCCTACGAGCAGTACTTC. Amino acids: CASSSSGSLSYEQYF.

This chain joins TRBV4-2 and TRBJ1-2; 8 nucleotides line up with TRBD1. The CDR3 loop spans 16 amino acids. V lost 5 bases to trimming and J lost 2 bases; unmatched junction nucleotides: 10. Germline V gene data show CDR1 as LGHNA and CDR2 as YNFKEQ. The CDR3 protein is CASSTFRDRSNYGYTF. The CDR3 DNA follows: TGTGCCAGCAGCACATTCCGGGACAGGTCCAACTATGGCTACACCTTC.

This chain connects TRBV5-1 to TRBJ2-2; D gene unclear. Trimming took off 0 bases at V and 6 bases at J, with 9 bases between the two ends. CDR3 size: 14 residues. Germline CDR1 is SGHRS and CDR2 is YFSETQ. The CDR3 DNA is TGCGCCAGCAGCTTGGGCTTTAGCCCCGGGGAGCTGTTTTTT. This encodes CASSLGFSPGELFF.

The table lists this clone with a few counts. CDR3 loop: CASTPHRGQGDTEAFF. In nucleotides, the CDR3 is TGTGCCAGCACTCCCCACAGGGGGCAGGGAGACACTGAAGCTTTCTTT. The V gene is TRBV21-1, the J gene TRBJ1-1; the DNA was not compared with TRBD1, the D call given in the table. TRBV21-1 represents a pseudogene. The CDR3 contains 16 residues.

The genes are TRBV19 and TRBJ1-2, with 8 positions matching TRBD1. This CDR3 contains 15 residues. Germline V gene sequence: CDR1 LNHDA, CDR2 SQIVND (reference sequence). V gave up 2 bases and J gave up 5 bases; unmatched junction bases: 7. This CDR3 is CASSIRTGMGYGYTF. The CDR3 coding sequence is TGTGCCAGTAGTATACGGACAGGGATGGGGTATGGCTACACCTTC.

This rearrangement joins TRBV5-6 to TRBJ2-7; TRBD1 agrees at 7 bases. Germline values: CDR1 SGHDT, CDR2 YYEEEE. V lost 4 bases, J lost 6 bases, and 4 bases stayed unmatched. The CDR3 is 12 amino acids. CDR3 in amino acids: CASSKTGAEQYF. CDR3 nucleotide sequence: TGTGCCAGCAGCAAAACAGGGGCCGAGCAGTACTTC.